This T cell receptor (beta chain) is drawn from a study of blood T cell repertoires in COVID-19. Study details: COVID-19 samples from acute and convalescent phases originated in the United States, Italy and Spain. The analysed material was cDNA or gDNA that came from T cells, B-cell-depleted T cells, or PBMCs.

This CDR3 is built from 15 residues. Germline loops: CDR1 SNHLY, CDR2 FYNNEI. J gave up 2 bases and V 5 bases, and 5 bases lay outside the gene matches. In the original workflow: It was from reference gene primer amplification that nucleated cell counts were estimated. Sequenced by immunoSEQ multiplex PCR; TCRdb stores in-frame clones only, minus some. V and J calls and clone size follow that table, whereas D and trimming were derived from the DNA. The top ten clones hold around 4.8% of a sample with about 210,000 clones, roughly 90% of them seen once. Sequencing input: peripheral blood. The chain has TRBV2 and TRBJ2-7, with 11 bases aligning to TRBD2. The TCR originated in a woman between 35 and 50 years old with acute or convalescent COVID-19. The CDR3 is CASSIAGGNPYEQYV. CDR3 in DNA: TGTGCCAGCAGTATAGCGGGGGGGAACCCCTACGAGCAGTACGTC.